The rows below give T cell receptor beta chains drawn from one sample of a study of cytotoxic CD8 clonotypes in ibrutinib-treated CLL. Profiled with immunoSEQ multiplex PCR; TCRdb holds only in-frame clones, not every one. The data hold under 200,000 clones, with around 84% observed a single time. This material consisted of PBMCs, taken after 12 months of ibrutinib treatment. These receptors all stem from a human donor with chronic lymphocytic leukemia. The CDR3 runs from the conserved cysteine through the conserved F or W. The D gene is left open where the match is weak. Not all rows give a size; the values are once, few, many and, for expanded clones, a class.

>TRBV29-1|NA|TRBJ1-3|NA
CSVEGDSGNTIYF
TGCAGCGTTGAGGGGGATTCTGGAAACACCATATATTTT
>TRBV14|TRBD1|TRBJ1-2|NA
CASSPPGQFNYGYTF
TGTGCCAGCAGCCCCCCGGGACAGTTTAACTATGGCTACACCTTC
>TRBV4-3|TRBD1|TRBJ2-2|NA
CASSQQYRGANTGELFF
TGCGCCAGCAGCCAGCAGTACAGGGGGGCGAACACCGGGGAGCTGTTTTTT
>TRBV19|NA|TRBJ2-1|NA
CASSIGFGGGIDRQFF
TGTGCCAGTAGTATAGGGTTTGGCGGGGGCATCGACAGGCAGTTCTTC
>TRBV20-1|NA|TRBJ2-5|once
CSAARSETQYF
TGCAGTGCTGCGCGGAGTGAGACCCAGTACTTC
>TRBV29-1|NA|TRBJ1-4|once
CSVVKGVNEKLFF
TGCAGCGTTGTAAAGGGGGTTAATGAAAAACTGTTTTTT
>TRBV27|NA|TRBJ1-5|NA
CASSLSRTSNQPQHF
TGTGCCAGCAGTTTATCTCGCACTAGCAATCAGCCCCAGCATTTT
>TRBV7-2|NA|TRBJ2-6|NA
CAKRRGSGANVLTF
TGTGCCAAGAGGCGAGGCTCTGGGGCCAACGTCCTGACTTTC
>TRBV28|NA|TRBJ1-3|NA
CASRGSLGAVGNTIYF
TGTGCCAGCCGCGGTTCCCTGGGGGCCGTTGGAAACACCATATATTTT
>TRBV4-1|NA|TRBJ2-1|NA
CASSQAGREIGDEQFF
TGCGCCAGCAGCCAAGCGGGGAGAGAGATCGGCGATGAGCAGTTCTTC
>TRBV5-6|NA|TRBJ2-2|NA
CASSLTPTGSNTGELFF
TGTGCCAGCAGCTTGACCCCGACAGGATCGAACACCGGGGAGCTGTTTTTT
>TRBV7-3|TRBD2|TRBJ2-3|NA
CASSLMGLAADTQYF
TGTGCCAGCAGCTTAATGGGACTAGCGGCAGATACGCAGTATTTT
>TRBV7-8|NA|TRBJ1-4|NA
CASGSEGRINEKLFF
TGTGCCAGCGGATCGGAGGGCAGAATAAATGAAAAACTGTTTTTT
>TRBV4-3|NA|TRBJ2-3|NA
CASSQDNGGGGTDTQYF
TGCGCCAGCAGCCAAGATAACGGGGGCGGGGGCACAGATACGCAGTATTTT
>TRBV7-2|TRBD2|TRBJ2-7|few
CASSRTSNEQYF
TGTGCCAGCAGCCGGACTAGTAATGAGCAGTACTTC
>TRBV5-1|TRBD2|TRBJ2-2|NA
CASSFTGTMNTGELFF
TGCGCCAGCAGCTTTACCGGGACTATGAACACCGGGGAGCTGTTTTTT
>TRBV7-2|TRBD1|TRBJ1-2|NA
CASSLSTGGANYGYTF
TGTGCCAGCAGCTTATCCACAGGGGGCGCTAACTATGGCTACACCTTC
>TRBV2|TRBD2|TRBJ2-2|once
CASSVNSGMFF
TGTGCCAGCAGTGTTAATAGCGGGATGTTTTTT
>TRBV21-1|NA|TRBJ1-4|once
CASRILNTGAGATNEKLFF
TGTGCCAGCAGAATCTTGAACACGGGGGCCGGTGCAACTAATGAAAAACTGTTTTTT
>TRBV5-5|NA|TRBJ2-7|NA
CASSQLSPEQYF
TGTGCCAGCAGCCAACTTAGCCCTGAGCAGTACTTC
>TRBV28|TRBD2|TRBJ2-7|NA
CASSLAGGRYEQYF
TGTGCCAGCAGTTTAGCGGGAGGGAGGTACGAGCAGTACTTC
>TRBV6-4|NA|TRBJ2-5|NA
CASTRRETQYF
TGTGCCAGCACCCGTCGAGAGACCCAGTACTTC
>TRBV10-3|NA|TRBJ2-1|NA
CAISESQGHNEQFF
TGTGCCATCAGTGAGTCTCAGGGGCACAATGAGCAGTTCTTC
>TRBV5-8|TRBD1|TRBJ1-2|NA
CASDETGDYGYTF
TGTGCCAGCGACGAGACAGGGGACTATGGCTACACCTTC
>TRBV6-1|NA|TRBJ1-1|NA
CASEKDSKYTEAFF
TGTGCCAGCGAGAAGGACAGTAAATACACTGAAGCTTTCTTT
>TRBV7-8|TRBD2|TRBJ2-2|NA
CASSPSILAGAGTGELFF
TGTGCCAGCAGCCCCAGTATACTAGCGGGGGCCGGTACCGGGGAGCTGTTTTTT
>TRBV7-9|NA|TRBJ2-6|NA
CASSVGNSGANVLTF
TGTGCCAGCAGCGTAGGGAACTCTGGGGCCAACGTCCTGACTTTC
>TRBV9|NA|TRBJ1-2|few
CASSVATGPGGGYTF
TGTGCCAGCAGCGTAGCGACAGGCCCTGGGGGTGGCTACACCTTC
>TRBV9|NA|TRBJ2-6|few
CASSGTGRSSGANVLTF
TGTGCCAGCAGCGGGACGGGACGCAGCTCTGGGGCCAACGTCCTGACTTTC
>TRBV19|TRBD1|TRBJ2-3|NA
CASGTGMYLDTQYF
TGTGCCAGTGGGACAGGGATGTACTTAGATACGCAGTATTTT
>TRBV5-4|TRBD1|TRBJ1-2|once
CASSLVDRASYGYTF
TGTGCCAGCAGCTTGGTGGACAGGGCATCATATGGCTACACCTTC
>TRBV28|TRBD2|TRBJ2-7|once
CASSSAGTSQVGEQYF
TGTGCCAGCAGTTCAGCCGGGACTAGTCAGGTCGGCGAGCAGTACTTC
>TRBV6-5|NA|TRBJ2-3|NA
CASSYMAKDTQYF
TGTGCCAGCAGTTATATGGCCAAAGATACGCAGTATTTT
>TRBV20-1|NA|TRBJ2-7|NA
CSVSSVSEQYF
TGCAGTGTCTCGTCGGTTTCCGAGCAGTACTTC
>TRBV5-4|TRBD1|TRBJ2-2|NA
CASRLGTGGAGELFF
TGTGCCAGCAGACTTGGGACAGGGGGCGCCGGGGAGCTGTTTTTT
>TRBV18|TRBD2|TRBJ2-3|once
CASSPLRLAVGTDTQYF
TGTGCCAGCTCACCGTTGAGACTAGCGGTGGGCACAGATACGCAGTATTTT
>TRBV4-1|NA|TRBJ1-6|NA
CASSQEGRDSPLHF
TGCGCCAGCAGCCAAGAGGGCAGGGATTCACCCCTCCACTTT
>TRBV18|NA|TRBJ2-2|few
CASSQGNTGELFF
TGTGCCAGCTCACAAGGGAACACCGGGGAGCTGTTTTTT
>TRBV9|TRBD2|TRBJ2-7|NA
CASSVGVSGPYEQYF
TGTGCCAGCAGCGTAGGGGTTAGCGGGCCATACGAGCAGTACTTC
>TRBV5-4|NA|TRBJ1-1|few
CASSLEARWNTEAFF
TGTGCCAGCAGCTTGGAGGCCAGGTGGAACACTGAAGCTTTCTTT
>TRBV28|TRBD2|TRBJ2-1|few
CSGGRSWSEQFF
TGCTCGGGCGGGAGGTCGTGGAGTGAGCAGTTCTTC
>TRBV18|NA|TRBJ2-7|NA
CASSPVRGEQYF
TGTGCCAGCTCACCAGTTAGGGGTGAGCAGTACTTC
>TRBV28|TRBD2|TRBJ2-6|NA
CATMAQSLAGGPLSGANVLTF
TGTGCCACCATGGCACAGTCTCTAGCGGGAGGGCCTCTGTCTGGGGCCAACGTCCTGACTTTC
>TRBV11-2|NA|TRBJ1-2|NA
CASSFKRTDLPGYTF
TGTGCCAGCAGCTTCAAGCGGACGGATCTACCTGGCTACACCTTC
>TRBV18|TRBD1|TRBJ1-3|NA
CASSPTGSGNTIYF
TGTGCCAGCTCACCGACAGGGTCCGGAAACACCATATATTTT
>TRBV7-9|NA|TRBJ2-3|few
CASSLGAPPDTQYF
TGTGCCAGCAGCTTAGGGGCGCCCCCAGATACGCAGTATTTT
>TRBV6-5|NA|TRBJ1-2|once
CASSYSGGGTYGYTF
TGTGCCAGCAGTTACTCGGGGGGGGGCACCTATGGCTACACCTTC
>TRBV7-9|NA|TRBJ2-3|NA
CASSQGGVWTDTQYF
TGTGCCAGCAGCCAGGGGGGAGTTTGGACAGATACGCAGTATTTT
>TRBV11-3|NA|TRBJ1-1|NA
CASSLPGGNTEAFF
TGTGCCAGCAGCCTCCCGGGAGGGAACACTGAAGCTTTCTTT
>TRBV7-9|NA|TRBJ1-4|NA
CASSLGGLGEKLFF
TGTGCCAGCAGCTTAGGAGGGCTCGGGGAAAAACTGTTTTTT
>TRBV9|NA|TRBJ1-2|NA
CASSPRGGNYGYTF
TGTGCCAGCAGCCCTCGCGGGGGCAATTATGGCTACACCTTC
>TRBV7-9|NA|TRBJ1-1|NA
CASSASQPEAFF
TGTGCCAGCAGCGCCTCCCAGCCCGAAGCTTTCTTT
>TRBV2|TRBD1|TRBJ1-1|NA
CASSEVPGQGVTEAFF
TGTGCCAGCAGTGAAGTACCGGGACAGGGGGTTACTGAAGCTTTCTTT
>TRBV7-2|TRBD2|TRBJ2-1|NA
CASSSRTSGSYNEQFF
TGTGCCAGCAGCTCAAGGACTAGCGGATCCTACAATGAGCAGTTCTTC
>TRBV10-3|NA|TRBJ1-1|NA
CAISRLATAMNTEAFF
TGTGCCATCAGCCGTTTGGCTACCGCAATGAACACTGAAGCTTTCTTT
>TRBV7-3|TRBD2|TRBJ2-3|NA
CASSLFISGLAGEYTQYF
TGTGCCAGCAGCTTATTTATTTCCGGACTAGCGGGAGAATATACGCAGTATTTT
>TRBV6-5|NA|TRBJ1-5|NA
CASRGGREYQPQHF
TGTGCCAGCAGGGGAGGGCGAGAATATCAGCCCCAGCATTTT
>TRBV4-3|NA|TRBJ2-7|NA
CASSQWTAYEQYF
TGCGCCAGCAGCCAATGGACAGCCTACGAGCAGTACTTC